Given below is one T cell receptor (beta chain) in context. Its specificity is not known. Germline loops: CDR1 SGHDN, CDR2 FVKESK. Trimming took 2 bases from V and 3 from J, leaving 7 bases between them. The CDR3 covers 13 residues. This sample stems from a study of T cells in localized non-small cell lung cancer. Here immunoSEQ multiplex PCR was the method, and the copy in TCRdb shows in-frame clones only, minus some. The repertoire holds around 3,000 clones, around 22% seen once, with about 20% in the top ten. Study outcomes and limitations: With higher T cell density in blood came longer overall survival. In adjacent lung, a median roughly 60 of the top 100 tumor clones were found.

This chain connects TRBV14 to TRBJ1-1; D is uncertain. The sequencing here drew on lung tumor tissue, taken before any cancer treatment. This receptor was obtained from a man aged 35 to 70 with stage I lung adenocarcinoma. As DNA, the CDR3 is TGTGCCAGCAGCCAATCACTTTACACTGAAGCTTTCTTT. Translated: CASSQSLYTEAFF.